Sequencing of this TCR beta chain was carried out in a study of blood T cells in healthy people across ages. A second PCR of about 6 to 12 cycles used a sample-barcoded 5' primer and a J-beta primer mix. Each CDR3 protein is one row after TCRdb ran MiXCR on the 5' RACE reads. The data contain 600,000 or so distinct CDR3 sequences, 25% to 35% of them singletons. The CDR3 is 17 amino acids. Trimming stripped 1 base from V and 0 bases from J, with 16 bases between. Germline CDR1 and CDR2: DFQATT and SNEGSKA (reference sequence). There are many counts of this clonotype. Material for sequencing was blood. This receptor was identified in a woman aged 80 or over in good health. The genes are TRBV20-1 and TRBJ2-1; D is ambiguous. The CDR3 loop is CSARAGPPATSYNEQFF. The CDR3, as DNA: TGCAGTGCTAGAGCAGGACCACCCGCAACCTCCTACAATGAGCAGTTCTTC.